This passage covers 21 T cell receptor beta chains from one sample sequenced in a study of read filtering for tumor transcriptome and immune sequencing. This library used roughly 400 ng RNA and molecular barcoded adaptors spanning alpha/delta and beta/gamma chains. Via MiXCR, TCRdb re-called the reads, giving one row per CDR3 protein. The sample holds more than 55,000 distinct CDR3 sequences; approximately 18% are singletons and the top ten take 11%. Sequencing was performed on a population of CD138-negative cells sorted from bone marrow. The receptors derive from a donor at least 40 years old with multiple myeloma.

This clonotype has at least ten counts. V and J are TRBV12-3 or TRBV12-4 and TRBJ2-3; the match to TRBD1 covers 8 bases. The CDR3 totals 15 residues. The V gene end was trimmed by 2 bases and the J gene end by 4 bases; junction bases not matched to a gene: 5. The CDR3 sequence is CASSLIQGGADTQYF. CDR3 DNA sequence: TGTGCCAGCAGTTTAATACAGGGGGGCGCAGATACGCAGTATTTT.

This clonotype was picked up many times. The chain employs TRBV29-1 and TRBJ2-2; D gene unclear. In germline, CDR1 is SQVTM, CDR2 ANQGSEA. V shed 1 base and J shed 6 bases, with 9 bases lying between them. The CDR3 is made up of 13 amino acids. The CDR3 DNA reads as TGCAGCGTTGAAGGGCGGACGTCCGGGGAGCTGTTTTTT. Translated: CSVEGRTSGELFF.

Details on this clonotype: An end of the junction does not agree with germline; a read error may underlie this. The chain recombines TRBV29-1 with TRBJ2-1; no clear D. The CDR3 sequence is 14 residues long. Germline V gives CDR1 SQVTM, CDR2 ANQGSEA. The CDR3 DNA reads TGCGGCGTTATGGCGATGGATTCCTACAATGAGCAGTTCTTC. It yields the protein CGVMAMDSYNEQFF.

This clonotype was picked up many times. The chain's CDR3 is CASPDRYEQYF. In DNA form, the CDR3 reads TGTGCCAGCCCCGACAGATACGAGCAGTACTTC. The chain combines TRBV6-1 with TRBJ2-7, with D possibly TRBD1 on 5 matching bases. The CDR3 has 11 amino acids. Trimming pared 8 bases from V and 4 bases from J, leaving 9 bases between. Germline lookup yields CDR1 MNHNS and CDR2 SASEGT.

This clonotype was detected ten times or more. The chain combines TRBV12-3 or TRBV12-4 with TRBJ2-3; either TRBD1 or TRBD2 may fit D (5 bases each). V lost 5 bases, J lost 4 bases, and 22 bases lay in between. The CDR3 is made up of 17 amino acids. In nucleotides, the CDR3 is TGTGCCAGCAGTCGCGCCACGGGGCGTTTAAAGGCAGATACGCAGTATTTT. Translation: CASSRATGRLKADTQYF.

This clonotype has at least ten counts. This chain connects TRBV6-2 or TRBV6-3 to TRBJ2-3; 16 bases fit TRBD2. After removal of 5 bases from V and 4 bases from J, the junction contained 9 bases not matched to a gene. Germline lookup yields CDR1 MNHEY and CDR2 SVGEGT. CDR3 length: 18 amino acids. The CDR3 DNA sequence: TGTGCCAGCAGTCCGGGACTAGCGGGAGGGCCTTTCGCAGATACGCAGTATTTT. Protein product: CASSPGLAGGPFADTQYF.

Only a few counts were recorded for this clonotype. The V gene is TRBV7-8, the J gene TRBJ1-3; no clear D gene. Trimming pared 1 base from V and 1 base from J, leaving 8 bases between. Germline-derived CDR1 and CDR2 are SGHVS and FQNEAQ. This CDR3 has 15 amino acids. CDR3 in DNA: TGTGCCAGCAGCTTAGGAGCTGGGTCTGGAAACACCATATATTTT. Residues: CASSLGAGSGNTIYF.

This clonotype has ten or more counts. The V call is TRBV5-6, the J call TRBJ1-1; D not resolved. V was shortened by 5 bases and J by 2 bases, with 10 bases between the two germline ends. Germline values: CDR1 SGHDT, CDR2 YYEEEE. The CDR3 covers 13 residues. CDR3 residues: CASSFTDNTEAFF. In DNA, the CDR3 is TGTGCCAGCAGTTTCACAGATAACACTGAAGCTTTCTTT.

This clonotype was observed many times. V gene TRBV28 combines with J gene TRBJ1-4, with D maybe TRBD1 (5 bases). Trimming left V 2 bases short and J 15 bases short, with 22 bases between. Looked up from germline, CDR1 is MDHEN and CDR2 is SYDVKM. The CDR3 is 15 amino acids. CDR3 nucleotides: TGTGCCAGCAGTTTAGGGGCCAGGCTGTTGGGAAGGATGTTTTTT. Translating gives CASSLGARLLGRMFF.

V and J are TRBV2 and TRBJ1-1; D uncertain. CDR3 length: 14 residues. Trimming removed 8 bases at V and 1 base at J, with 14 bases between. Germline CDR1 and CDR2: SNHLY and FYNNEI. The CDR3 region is CASRVMGQNTEAFF. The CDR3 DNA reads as TGTGCCAGCCGTGTAATGGGTCAGAACACTGAAGCTTTCTTT.

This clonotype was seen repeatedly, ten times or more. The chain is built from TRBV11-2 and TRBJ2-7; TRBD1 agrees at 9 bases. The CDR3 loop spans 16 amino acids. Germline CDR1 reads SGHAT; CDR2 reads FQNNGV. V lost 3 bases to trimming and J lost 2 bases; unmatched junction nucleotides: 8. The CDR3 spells CASSFEGQGITYEQYF. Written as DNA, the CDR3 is TGTGCCAGCAGCTTCGAAGGACAGGGGATTACCTACGAGCAGTACTTC.

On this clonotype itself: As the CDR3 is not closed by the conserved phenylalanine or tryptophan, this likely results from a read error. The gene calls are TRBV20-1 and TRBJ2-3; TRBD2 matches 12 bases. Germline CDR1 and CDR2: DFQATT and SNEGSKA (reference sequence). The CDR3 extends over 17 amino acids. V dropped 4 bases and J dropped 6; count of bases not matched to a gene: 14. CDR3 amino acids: CSATGFLAGGPGDTQYL. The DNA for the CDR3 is TGCAGTGCTACAGGATTTCTAGCGGGGGGGCCCGGCGATACGCAGTATTTA.

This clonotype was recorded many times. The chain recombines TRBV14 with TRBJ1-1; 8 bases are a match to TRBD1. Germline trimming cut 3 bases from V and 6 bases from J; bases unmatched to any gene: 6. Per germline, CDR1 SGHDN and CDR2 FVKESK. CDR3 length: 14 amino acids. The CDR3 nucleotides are TGTGCCAGCAGCCACAGGGGGCAGGTGGCTGAAGCTTTCTTT. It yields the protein CASSHRGQVAEAFF. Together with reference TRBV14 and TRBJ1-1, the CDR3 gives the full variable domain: EAGVTQFPSHSVIEKGQTVTLRCDPISGHDNLYWYRRVMGKEIKFLLHFVKESKQDESGMPNNRFLAERTGGTYSTLKVQPAELEDSGVYFCASSHRGQVAEAFFGQGTRLTVV.

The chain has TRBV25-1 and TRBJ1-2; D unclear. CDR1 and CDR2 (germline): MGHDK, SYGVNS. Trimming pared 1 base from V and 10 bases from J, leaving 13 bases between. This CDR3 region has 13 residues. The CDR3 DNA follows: TGTGCCAGCAGTGAATCCTGGAGTTCCTACTACACCTTC. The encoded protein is CASSESWSSYYTF.

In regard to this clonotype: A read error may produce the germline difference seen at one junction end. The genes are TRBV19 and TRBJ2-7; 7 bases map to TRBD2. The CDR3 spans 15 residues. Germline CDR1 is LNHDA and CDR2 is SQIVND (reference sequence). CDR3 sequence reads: CASSQAGGWDYGQYF. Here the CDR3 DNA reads TGTGCCAGTAGTCAAGCTGGCGGCTGGGACTACGGGCAGTACTTC.

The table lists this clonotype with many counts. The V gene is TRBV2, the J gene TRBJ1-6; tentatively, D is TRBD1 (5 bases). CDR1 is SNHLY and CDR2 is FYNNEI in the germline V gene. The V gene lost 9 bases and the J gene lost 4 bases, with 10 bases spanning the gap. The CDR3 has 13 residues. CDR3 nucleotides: TGTGCCAGTTTGGGACGGTATAATTCACCCCTCCACTTT. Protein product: CASLGRYNSPLHF.

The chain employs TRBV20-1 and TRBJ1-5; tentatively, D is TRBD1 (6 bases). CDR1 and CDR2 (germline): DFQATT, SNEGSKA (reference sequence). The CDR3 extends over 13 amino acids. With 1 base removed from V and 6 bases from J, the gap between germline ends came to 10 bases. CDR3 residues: CSARVTGLQPQHF. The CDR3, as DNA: TGCAGTGCTAGAGTAACAGGGCTTCAGCCCCAGCATTTT.

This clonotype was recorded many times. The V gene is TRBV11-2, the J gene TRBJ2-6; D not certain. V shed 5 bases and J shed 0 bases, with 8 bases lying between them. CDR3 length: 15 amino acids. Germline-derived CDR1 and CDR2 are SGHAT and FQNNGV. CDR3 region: CASSDTASGANVLTF. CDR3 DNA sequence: TGTGCCAGCAGCGATACAGCCTCTGGGGCCAACGTCCTGACTTTC.

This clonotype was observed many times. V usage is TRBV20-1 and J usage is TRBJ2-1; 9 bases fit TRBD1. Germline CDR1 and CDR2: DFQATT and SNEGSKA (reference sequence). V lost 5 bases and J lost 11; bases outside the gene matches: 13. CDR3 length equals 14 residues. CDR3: CSAVRTGVAVKQFF. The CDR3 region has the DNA TGCAGTGCTGTCCGGACAGGGGTTGCTGTGAAGCAGTTCTTC.

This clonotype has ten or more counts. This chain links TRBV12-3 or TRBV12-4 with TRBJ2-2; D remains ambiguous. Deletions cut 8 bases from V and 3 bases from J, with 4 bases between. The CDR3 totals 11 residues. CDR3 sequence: CASGYTGELFF. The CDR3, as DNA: TGTGCCAGCGGATACACCGGGGAGCTGTTTTTT.

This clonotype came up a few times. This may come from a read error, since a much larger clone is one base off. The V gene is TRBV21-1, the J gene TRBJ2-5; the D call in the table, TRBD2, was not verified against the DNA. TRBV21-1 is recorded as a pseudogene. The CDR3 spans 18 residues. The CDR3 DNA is TGTGCCAGCAGCCATGCGATAACTTCGACTAGAAGGCAAGAGACCCAGTACTTC. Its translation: CASSHAITSTRRQETQYF.